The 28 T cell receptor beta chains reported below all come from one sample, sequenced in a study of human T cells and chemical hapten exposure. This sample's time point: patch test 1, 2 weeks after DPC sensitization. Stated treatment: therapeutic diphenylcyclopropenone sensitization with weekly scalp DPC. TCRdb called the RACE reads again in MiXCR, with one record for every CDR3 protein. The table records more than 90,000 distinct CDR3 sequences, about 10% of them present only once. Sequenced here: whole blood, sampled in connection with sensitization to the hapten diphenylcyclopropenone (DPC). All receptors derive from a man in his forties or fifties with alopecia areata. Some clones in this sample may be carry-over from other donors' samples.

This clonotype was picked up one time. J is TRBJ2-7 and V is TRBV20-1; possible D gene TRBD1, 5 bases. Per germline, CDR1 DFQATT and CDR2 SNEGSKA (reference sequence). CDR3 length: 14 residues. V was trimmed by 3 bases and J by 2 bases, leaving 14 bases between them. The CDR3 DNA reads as TGCAGTGCTAGTCCAGGGTCTTTTCCCTACGAGCAGTACGTC. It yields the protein CSASPGSFPYEQYV.

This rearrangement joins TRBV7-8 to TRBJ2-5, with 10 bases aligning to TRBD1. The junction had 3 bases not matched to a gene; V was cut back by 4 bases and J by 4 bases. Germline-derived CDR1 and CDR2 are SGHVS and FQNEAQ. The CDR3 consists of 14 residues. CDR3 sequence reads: CASSSDRGAETQYF. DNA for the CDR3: TGTGCCAGCAGCTCGGACAGGGGGGCAGAGACCCAGTACTTC.

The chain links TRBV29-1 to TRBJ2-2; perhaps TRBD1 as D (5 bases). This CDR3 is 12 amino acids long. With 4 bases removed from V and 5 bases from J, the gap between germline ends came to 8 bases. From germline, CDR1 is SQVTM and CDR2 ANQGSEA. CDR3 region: CSVVAGTGELFF. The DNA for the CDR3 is TGCAGCGTTGTCGCAGGGACCGGGGAGCTGTTTTTT.

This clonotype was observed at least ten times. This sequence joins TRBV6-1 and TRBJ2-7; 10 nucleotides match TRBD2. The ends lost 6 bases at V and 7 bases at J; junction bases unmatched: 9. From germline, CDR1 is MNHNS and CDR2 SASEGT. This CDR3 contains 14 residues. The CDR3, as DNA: TGTGCCAGCAGGTCCCTAGCGGGAGTACAGGAGCAGTACTTC. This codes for CASRSLAGVQEQYF.

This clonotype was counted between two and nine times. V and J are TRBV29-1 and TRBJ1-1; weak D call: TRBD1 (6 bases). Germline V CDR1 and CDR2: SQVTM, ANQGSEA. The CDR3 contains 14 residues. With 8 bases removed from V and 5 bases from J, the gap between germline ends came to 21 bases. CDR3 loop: CSIRSERGKTEAFF. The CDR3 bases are TGCAGCATACGGAGCGAGAGGGGGAAGACTGAAGCTTTCTTT.

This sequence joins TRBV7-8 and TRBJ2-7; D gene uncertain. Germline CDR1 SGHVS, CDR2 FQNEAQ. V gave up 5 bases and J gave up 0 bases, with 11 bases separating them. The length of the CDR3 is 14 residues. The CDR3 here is CASSPEESSYEQYF. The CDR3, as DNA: TGTGCCAGCAGCCCCGAGGAGAGCTCCTACGAGCAGTACTTC.

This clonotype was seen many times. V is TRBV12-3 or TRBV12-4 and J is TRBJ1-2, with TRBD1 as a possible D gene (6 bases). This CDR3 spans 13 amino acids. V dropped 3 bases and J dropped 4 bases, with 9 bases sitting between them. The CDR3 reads CASSLIRGYGYTF. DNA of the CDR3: TGTGCCAGCAGTTTGATCAGGGGCTATGGCTACACCTTC.

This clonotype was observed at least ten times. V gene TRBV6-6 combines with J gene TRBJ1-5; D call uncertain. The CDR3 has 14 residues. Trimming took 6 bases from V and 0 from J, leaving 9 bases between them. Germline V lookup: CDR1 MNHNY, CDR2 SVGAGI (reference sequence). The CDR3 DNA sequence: TGTGCCAGCAGCTCGGACGGTAGCAATCAGCCCCAGCATTTT. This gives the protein CASSSDGSNQPQHF.

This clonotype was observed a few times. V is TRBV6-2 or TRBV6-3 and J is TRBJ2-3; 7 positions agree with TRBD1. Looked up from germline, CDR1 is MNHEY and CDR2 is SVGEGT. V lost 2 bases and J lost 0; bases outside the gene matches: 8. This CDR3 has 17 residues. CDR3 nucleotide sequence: TGTGCCAGCAGTTACCCTACAGGGGTCCCTAGCACAGATACGCAGTATTTT. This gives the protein CASSYPTGVPSTDTQYF.

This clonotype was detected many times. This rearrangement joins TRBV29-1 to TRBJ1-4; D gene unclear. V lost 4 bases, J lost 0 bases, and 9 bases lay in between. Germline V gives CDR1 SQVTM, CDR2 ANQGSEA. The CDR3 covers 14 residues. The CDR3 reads CSVAPQATNEKLFF. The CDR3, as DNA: TGCAGCGTTGCCCCCCAGGCAACTAATGAAAAACTGTTTTTT.

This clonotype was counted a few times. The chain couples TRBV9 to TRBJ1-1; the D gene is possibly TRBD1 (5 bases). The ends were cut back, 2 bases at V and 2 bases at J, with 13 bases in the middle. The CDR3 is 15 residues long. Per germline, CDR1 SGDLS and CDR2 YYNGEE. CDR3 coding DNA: TGTGCCAGCAGCGTCGATTGGGGACCCAACACTGAAGCTTTCTTT. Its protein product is CASSVDWGPNTEAFF.

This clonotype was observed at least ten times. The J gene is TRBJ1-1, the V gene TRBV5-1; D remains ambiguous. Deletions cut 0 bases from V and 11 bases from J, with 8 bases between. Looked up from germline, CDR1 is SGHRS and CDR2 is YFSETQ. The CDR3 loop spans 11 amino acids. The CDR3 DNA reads TGCGCCAGCAGCTTGGGTGCAAAGGCTTTCTTT. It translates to CASSLGAKAFF.

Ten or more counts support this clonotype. CDR3 protein: CASSATGDGNQPQHF. The DNA for the CDR3 is TGTGCCAGCAGCGCGACAGGGGATGGCAATCAGCCCCAGCATTTT. This chain links TRBV6-4 with TRBJ1-5; 8 positions match TRBD1. The CDR3 totals 15 residues. V dropped 6 bases and J dropped 2; count of bases not matched to a gene: 6. Looked up from germline, CDR1 is MRHNA and CDR2 is SNTAGT.

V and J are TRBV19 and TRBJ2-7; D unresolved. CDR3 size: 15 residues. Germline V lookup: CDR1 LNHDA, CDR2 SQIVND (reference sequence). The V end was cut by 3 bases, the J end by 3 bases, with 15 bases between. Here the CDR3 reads CASSMSAMEIYEQYF. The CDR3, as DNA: TGTGCCAGTAGTATGAGTGCCATGGAGATCTACGAGCAGTACTTC.

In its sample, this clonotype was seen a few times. CDR3 coding DNA: TGTGCCACCTACGGGGCAGGGAGCACCTACGAGCAGTACTTC. This sequence encodes CATYGAGSTYEQYF. The chain couples TRBV6-2 or TRBV6-3 to TRBJ2-7; TRBD1 or TRBD2 may be the D gene (5 bases each). Germline V gene sequence: CDR1 MNHEY, CDR2 SVGEGT. The CDR3 is 14 residues long. V was clipped by 10 bases and J by 2 bases, with 18 bases between them.

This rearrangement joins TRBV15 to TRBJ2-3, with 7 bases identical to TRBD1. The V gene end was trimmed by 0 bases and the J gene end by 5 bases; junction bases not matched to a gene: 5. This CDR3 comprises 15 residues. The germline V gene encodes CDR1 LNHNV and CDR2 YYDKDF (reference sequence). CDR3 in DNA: TGTGCCACCAGCAGAGATCAGGGGGTTGAAGATACGCAGTATTTT. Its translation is CATSRDQGVEDTQYF.

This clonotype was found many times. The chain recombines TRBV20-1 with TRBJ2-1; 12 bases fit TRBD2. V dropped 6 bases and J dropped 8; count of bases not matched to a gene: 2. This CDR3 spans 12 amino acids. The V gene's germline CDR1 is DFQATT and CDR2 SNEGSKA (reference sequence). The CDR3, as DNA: TGCAGTGCCACTAGCGGGAGGTATGAGCAGTTCTTC. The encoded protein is CSATSGRYEQFF.

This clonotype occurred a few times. CDR3 sequence (DNA): TGTGCCAGCAGTTACTCGAGCCCCTCCGCCAGACACACTGAAGCTTTCTTT. It encodes CASSYSSPSARHTEAFF. V gene TRBV6-5 combines with J gene TRBJ1-1; D remains unclear. This CDR3 has 17 amino acids. CDR1 is MNHEY, CDR2 SVGAGI, per germline. The germline V and J ends were trimmed by 0 bases and 3 bases, with 17 bases remaining between them.

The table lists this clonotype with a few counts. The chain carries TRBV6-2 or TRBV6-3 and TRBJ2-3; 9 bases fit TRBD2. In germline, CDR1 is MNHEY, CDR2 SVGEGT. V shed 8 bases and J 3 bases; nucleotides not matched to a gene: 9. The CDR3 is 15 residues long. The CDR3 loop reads CASSPASGITDTQYF. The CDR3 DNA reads TGTGCCAGCTCACCCGCTAGCGGGATTACAGATACGCAGTATTTT.

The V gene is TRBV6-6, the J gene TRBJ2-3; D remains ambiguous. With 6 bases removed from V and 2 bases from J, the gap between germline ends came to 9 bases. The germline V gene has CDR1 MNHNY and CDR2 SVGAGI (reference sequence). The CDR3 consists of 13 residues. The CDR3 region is CASSPGPTDTQYF. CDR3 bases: TGTGCCAGCAGCCCCGGTCCCACAGATACGCAGTATTTT.

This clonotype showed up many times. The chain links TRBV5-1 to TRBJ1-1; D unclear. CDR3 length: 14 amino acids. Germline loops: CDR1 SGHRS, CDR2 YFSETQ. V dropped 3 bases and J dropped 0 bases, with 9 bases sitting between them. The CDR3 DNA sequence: TGCGCCAGCAGCTACACCGGGGTGAACACTGAAGCTTTCTTT. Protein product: CASSYTGVNTEAFF.

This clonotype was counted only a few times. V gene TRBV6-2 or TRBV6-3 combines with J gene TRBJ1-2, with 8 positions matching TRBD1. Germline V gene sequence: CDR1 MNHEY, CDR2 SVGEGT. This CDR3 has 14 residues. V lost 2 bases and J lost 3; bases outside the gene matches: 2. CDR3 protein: CASSYPTGDYGYTF. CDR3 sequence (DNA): TGTGCCAGCAGTTACCCGACAGGGGACTATGGCTACACCTTC.

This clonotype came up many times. The CDR3 sequence: CASSSTTAEAFF. The CDR3 nucleotides are TGTGCCAGCAGCTCAACAACGGCTGAAGCTTTCTTT. The rearrangement joins TRBV6-5 to TRBJ1-1, with D unresolved. CDR1 and CDR2 (germline): MNHEY, SVGAGI. The CDR3 sequence is 12 residues long. The V end was cut by 6 bases, the J end by 6 bases, with 11 bases between.

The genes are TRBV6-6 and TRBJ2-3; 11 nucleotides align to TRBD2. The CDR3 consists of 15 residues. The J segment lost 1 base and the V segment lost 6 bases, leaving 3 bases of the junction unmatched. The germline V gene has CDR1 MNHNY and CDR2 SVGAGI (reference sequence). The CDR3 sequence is CASRGSGRGTDTQYF. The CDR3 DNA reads TGTGCCAGCAGGGGTAGCGGGAGGGGCACAGATACGCAGTATTTT.

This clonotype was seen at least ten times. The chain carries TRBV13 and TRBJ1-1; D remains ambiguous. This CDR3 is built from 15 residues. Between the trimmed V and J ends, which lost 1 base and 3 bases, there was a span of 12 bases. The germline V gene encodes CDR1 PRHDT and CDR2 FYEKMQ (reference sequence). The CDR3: CASSLEGGTYTEAFF. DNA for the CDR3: TGTGCCAGCAGCTTAGAGGGTGGTACCTACACTGAAGCTTTCTTT.

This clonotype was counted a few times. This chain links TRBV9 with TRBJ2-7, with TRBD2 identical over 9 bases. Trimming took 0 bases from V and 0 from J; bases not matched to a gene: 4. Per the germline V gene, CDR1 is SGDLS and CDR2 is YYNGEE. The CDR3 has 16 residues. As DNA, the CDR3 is TGTGCCAGCAGCGTAGTCGGGCGGGAGGGCTCCTACGAGCAGTACGTC. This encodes CASSVVGREGSYEQYV.

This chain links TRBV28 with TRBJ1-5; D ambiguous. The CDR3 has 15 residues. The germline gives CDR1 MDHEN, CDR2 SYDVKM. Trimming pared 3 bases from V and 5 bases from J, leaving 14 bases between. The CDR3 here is CASSLLPSVDQPQHF. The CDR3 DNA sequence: TGTGCCAGCAGTTTGCTCCCGTCGGTGGATCAGCCCCAGCATTTT.

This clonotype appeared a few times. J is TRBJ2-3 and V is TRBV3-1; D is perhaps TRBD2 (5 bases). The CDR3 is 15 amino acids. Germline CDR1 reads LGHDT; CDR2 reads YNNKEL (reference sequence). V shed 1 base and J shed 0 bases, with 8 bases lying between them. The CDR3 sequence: CASSQGTHSTDTQYF. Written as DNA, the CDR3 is TGTGCCAGCAGCCAAGGGACTCATAGCACAGATACGCAGTATTTT.